The entry that follows covers one T cell receptor (beta chain) sequence. As yet, its antigen is unknown. This sample stems from a study of T cell responses to AZD1222 COVID-19 vaccine. Some clones are missing from TCRdb's copy, which holds only in-frame ones; the method was immunoSEQ multiplex PCR. The data contain roughly 130,000 clones, 88% of them singletons. Study outcomes and limitations: Spike-spanning, vaccine-associated CD4 TCRs were dominant at 160-218 and 743-854. Repertoire samples came only from after the peak T cell response. Recipients of AZD1222 seropositive at baseline numbered only 6 or 7. Reportedly, nearly half of unique spike TCRs recognized epitopes outside B.1.351/B.1.1.7 mutations.

V dropped 8 bases and J dropped 1 base, with 3 bases sitting between them. In germline, CDR1 is SGHRS, CDR2 YFSETQ. The CDR3 has 10 residues. This chain links TRBV5-1 with TRBJ1-1, with unresolved D. This TCR was recovered from an adult in good health. Source: peripheral blood, taken on day 0 of AZD1222 vaccination. CDR3 bases: TGCGCCAGGCAGAACACTGAAGCTTTCTTT. Protein product: CARQNTEAFF.